What follows are 14 T cell receptor beta chains derived from one specimen sequenced in a study of shared clonotypes between healthy human individuals. TCRdb's table, derived via immunoSEQ multiplex PCR, lists solely in-frame clones and lacks some. This table holds fewer than 600,000 clones, 79% found once. The sample consisted of PBMCs. All receptors derive from a woman between 35 and 50 years old in good health. Some clones in this sample may be carry-over from other donors' samples.

In nucleotides, the CDR3 is TGCGCCAGCAGTCAACCCCAGGCCTGGCTAGCGGGTACCCACTACGAGCAGTACTTC. This encodes CASSQPQAWLAGTHYEQYF. V and J are TRBV23-1 and TRBJ2-7; 8 bases fit TRBD2. TRBV23-1 is flagged as an ORF with uncertain function. The CDR3 extends over 19 amino acids. V lost 2 bases and J lost 3; bases outside the gene matches: 18.

This chain uses TRBV11-1 with TRBJ2-1; tentative D call: TRBD1 (6 bases). Germline assignment: CDR1 SGHAT and CDR2 FQDESV (reference sequence). V was trimmed by 3 bases and J by 13 bases, leaving 19 bases between them. The length of the CDR3 is 14 residues. This CDR3 is CASSLDRQASRQFF. The DNA of the CDR3 is TGTGCCAGCAGCTTGGACCGACAGGCGAGTCGCCAGTTCTTC.

The chain carries TRBV6-6 and TRBJ2-5; no clear D. V lost 0 bases and J lost 5, with 13 bases in between. Germline CDR1 and CDR2: MNHNY and SVGAGI (reference sequence). The CDR3 runs 15 residues. The CDR3 nucleotides are TGTGCCAGCAGTTACTCGTCCTTATCGACGGAGACCCAGTACTTC. Translated: CASSYSSLSTETQYF.

This chain joins TRBV7-2 and TRBJ1-1; TRBD1 matches at 7 bases. The germline CDR1 and CDR2 sequences are SGHTA and FQGNSA. CDR3 length: 13 residues. V lost 5 bases and J lost 7; bases outside the gene matches: 7. CDR3 DNA sequence: TGTGCCAGCAGCCTCGACAGGGACTTTGAAGCTTTCTTT. It translates to CASSLDRDFEAFF.

A word on this clone: Other DNA variants within this sample encode the same CDR3. This rearrangement joins TRBV5-6 to TRBJ1-5; no reliable D call. The CDR3 runs 13 residues. Trimming pared 3 bases from V and 1 base from J, leaving 5 bases between. The germline CDR1 and CDR2 sequences are SGHDT and YYEEEE. CDR3 loop: CASSSDSNQPQHF. CDR3 DNA sequence: TGTGCCAGCAGCTCGGACAGCAATCAGCCCCAGCATTTT.

J is TRBJ1-5 and V is TRBV10-2, with 7 bases fitting TRBD1. Trimming at V came to 8 bases and at J to 0 bases, leaving 7 bases not matched to a gene. The CDR3 runs 15 residues. Germline CDR1 and CDR2: WSHSY and SAAADI. The CDR3 region is CASSRGTHSNQPQHF. The CDR3 DNA follows: TGCGCCAGCTCCAGGGGGACCCATAGCAATCAGCCCCAGCATTTT.

In this sample, this clone turned up many times. This rearrangement joins TRBV7-8 to TRBJ2-7; no clear D gene. The V end was cut by 1 base, the J end by 2 bases, with 12 bases between. In germline, CDR1 is SGHVS, CDR2 FQNEAQ. This CDR3 has 15 amino acids. The CDR3 region has the DNA TGTGCCAGCAGCTTAGGGGCCAGCGTAACCTACGAGCAGTACTTC. This encodes CASSLGASVTYEQYF.

The CDR3 DNA reads as TGCGCCAGCAGCAAATCGTTCGGGACAGCTAACGAGCAGTACTTC. Encoded protein: CASSKSFGTANEQYF. The V and J genes are TRBV5-1 and TRBJ2-7, with 7 bases fitting TRBD1. V trimming: 4 bases; J trimming: 5 bases; junction bases outside the gene matches: 12. The CDR3 totals 15 residues. Per germline, CDR1 SGHRS and CDR2 YFSETQ. Based on the CDR3 plus reference TRBV5-1 and TRBJ2-7, the full variable domain is KAGVTQTPRYLIKTRGQQVTLSCSPISGHRSVSWYQQTPGQGLQFLFEYFSETQRNKGNFPGRFSGRQFSNSRSEMNVSTLELGDSALYLCASSKSFGTANEQYFGPGTRLTVT.

This clone was counted between two and nine times. V is TRBV5-1 and J is TRBJ2-2, with TRBD1 identical over 9 bases. Trimming cost V 4 bases and J 1 base; bases outside gene matches: 2. CDR1 is SGHRS, CDR2 YFSETQ, per germline. The CDR3 is 15 amino acids. The CDR3 spells CASSRGQGNTGELFF. CDR3 coding DNA: TGCGCCAGCAGCCGGGGACAGGGGAACACCGGGGAGCTGTTTTTT.

The chain links TRBV27 to TRBJ1-1; TRBD1 might be the D (6 bases). Per the germline V gene, CDR1 is MNHEY and CDR2 is SMNVEV (reference sequence). CDR3 length: 15 amino acids. Trimming left V 0 bases short and J 0 bases short, with 8 bases between. The CDR3 coding sequence is TGTGCCAGCAGTTTATCGGGACATTTGAACACTGAAGCTTTCTTT. Translated, it gives CASSLSGHLNTEAFF.

The rearrangement joins TRBV27 to TRBJ2-3, with 11 bases lining up with TRBD1. The CDR3 runs 14 residues. Germline values: CDR1 MNHEY, CDR2 SMNVEV (reference sequence). The trim removed 8 bases at V and 5 bases at J, leaving 6 bases unmatched. The CDR3 is CASGWGQGVDTQYF. The CDR3 DNA is TGTGCCAGCGGGTGGGGACAGGGGGTAGATACGCAGTATTTT.

The rearrangement joins TRBV11-2 to TRBJ1-1; D may be TRBD1 (6 bases). The CDR3 spans 14 residues. Trimming removed 5 bases at V and 4 bases at J, with 14 bases between. CDR1 is SGHAT and CDR2 is FQNNGV in the germline V gene. The CDR3 region has the DNA TGTGCCAGCAGCCGGGGGGCAGGTTCCACTGAAGCTTTCTTT. Translated: CASSRGAGSTEAFF.

The V gene is TRBV28, the J gene TRBJ2-2; D is perhaps TRBD2 (5 bases). The CDR3 has 15 residues. V lost 1 base and J 1 base, leaving 7 bases between the germline ends. Germline V gene data show CDR1 as MDHEN and CDR2 as SYDVKM. The CDR3 DNA is TGTGCCAGCAGTTTATTGAGCGGGAACACCGGGGAGCTGTTTTTT. Its protein product is CASSLLSGNTGELFF.

V and J are TRBV7-8 and TRBJ2-3; the match to TRBD2 covers 10 bases. Germline V gene lookup returns CDR1 SGHVS and CDR2 FQNEAQ. The V and J ends lost 2 bases and 3 bases, in that order; junction bases with no gene match: 17. This CDR3 spans 20 amino acids. The CDR3 region is CASSLKPWASGRIRTDTQYF. In DNA, the CDR3 is TGTGCCAGCAGCTTAAAGCCCTGGGCTAGCGGGAGAATTAGGACAGATACGCAGTATTTT. Complete variable domain (other parts from reference TRBV7-8 and TRBJ2-3): GAGVSQSPRYKVAKRGQDVALRCDPISGHVSLFWYQQALGQGPEFLTYFQNEAQLDKSGLPSDRFFAERPEGSVSTLKIQRTQQEDSAVYLCASSLKPWASGRIRTDTQYFGPGTRLTVL.